This paragraph reports one T cell receptor (beta chain). This sample was taken from a study of T cell changes during pregnancy in multiple sclerosis. The CDR3 extends over 16 amino acids. J gave up 4 bases and V 11 bases, and 20 bases lay outside the gene matches. The protocol was immunoSEQ multiplex PCR, while the TCRdb copy is restricted to in-frame clones and leaves out a portion. The sample has some 38,000 clones; around 90% are singletons. The chain is built from TRBV23-1 and TRBJ2-7; 7 bases map to TRBD1. TRBV23-1 is treated as an ORF (open reading frame) with a function not yet certain. This clonotype was sampled from a female donor in good health, enrolled as a control in a pregnancy study. The specimen was CD4+ T cells from peripheral blood mononuclear cells, collected after pregnancy. The CDR3 DNA is TGCGCCTGCCTCCCACAGGTGTGGGACAGCCAATACGAGCAGTACTTC. Translating it yields CACLPQVWDSQYEQYF.